This paragraph reports one T cell receptor beta chain. The antigen is undetermined. The sample is drawn from a study of CXCR3-negative and CXCR3-positive naive CD8 T cells. Regarding the study as a whole: CXCR3-negative naive cells had less hydrophobic TRB CDR3s than did CXCR3-positive naive cells.

Germline assignment: CDR1 SNHLY and CDR2 FYNNEI. CDR3 size: 17 residues. The method, 5' RACE with UMI labels, was used to prepare the TRB cDNA libraries. TCRdb re-called the 5' RACE reads and gives one entry per CDR3 protein, without DNA. This specimen shows 55,000 to 70,000 distinct CDR3 sequences; the ten leading clones hold 0.71%. The TCR was taken from a human donor in good health. Some clones in this sample may be carry-over from other donors' samples. The gene calls are TRBV2 and TRBJ1-1; TCRdb's D gene call, TRBD1, goes unchecked for lack of DNA. Sample: naive CXCR3+ CD8+ T cells from blood. Described subset: CD45RO-CCR7+CD27+CD95- naive CD8+ T cells expressing CXCR3 (TNR3+). CDR3 sequence reads: CASSERDTGGYGTEAFF.